The clone carrying this T cell receptor (beta chain) was detected ten times or more. What it binds is not known. The source of the sample is a study of early T cells in non-severe SARS-CoV-2 infection. Study summary: Bulk RNA taken from unsorted whole blood was sequenced, leaving chains unpaired. Study outcomes and limitations: Clonotype matching in VDJdb favored anti-spike CD8 responses and did not capture private and CD4 specificities.

Unique molecular identifiers were attached to individual cDNA molecules. TCRdb passed the 5' RACE reads through MiXCR, listing each CDR3 protein once. The table lists under 50,000 distinct CDR3 sequences, 4.5% to 7% of them singletons, with just over 4.5% in the top ten. The clonotype was recovered from an adult who was a healthcare worker with PCR-confirmed SARS-CoV-2 infection or an uninfected control (not recorded which). The sequencing sample was made of whole blood.

The CDR3 DNA sequence: TGTGCCAGCAGCTTAGCGGGACCCCGGAGTGAGCAGTTCTTC. It translates to CASSLAGPRSEQFF. The rearrangement links TRBV7-2 to TRBJ2-1; D possibly matches TRBD1 or TRBD2 (5 bases each). Trimming pared 0 bases from V and 9 bases from J, leaving 12 bases between. Germline V CDR1 and CDR2: SGHTA, FQGNSA. The CDR3 extends over 14 amino acids.